This note documents a single T cell receptor (beta chain) sequence. Its specificity is not known. This sample was included in a study of cytomegalovirus exposure and HLA in healthy donors. There are 16 residues in the CDR3. Germline loops: CDR1 SGHKS, CDR2 YYEKEE (reference sequence). V lost 2 bases, J lost 2 bases, and 9 bases stayed unmatched. Study-level results: Association of fewer than 20,000 TCR beta sequences with HLA alleles was found at 0.05 false discovery rate in a later analysis. Donors were assumed by presence/absence analyses to have roughly uniform sequencing depth. What a later analysis reportedly showed was that an Asian-associated ancestry cluster had fewer N-insertions than the approximately 700-donor mean. Segments of the TCR beta V type were, in most cases, productive about 90% or about 30% of the time in an earlier analysis.

A multiplex PCR was run with 60 Vbeta primers and 13 Jbeta primers. The assay was immunoSEQ multiplex PCR, and TCRdb's table has in-frame clones only and misses some. The profile shows approximately 240,000 clones, about 89% of them singletons. This TCR came from a woman younger than 35 in good health and CMV-seronegative. The sample taken for sequencing was PBMCs. This chain links TRBV5-5 with TRBJ2-7, with 8 bases aligning to TRBD1. CDR3 DNA sequence: TGTGCCAGCAGCTTTCCAGTACAGGGGGACCCCTACGAGCAGTACTTC. Its translation: CASSFPVQGDPYEQYF. Together with reference TRBV5-5 and TRBJ2-7, the CDR3 gives the full variable domain: DAGVTQSPTHLIKTRGQQVTLRCSPISGHKSVSWYQQVLGQGPQFIFQYYEKEERGRGNFPDRFSARQFPNYSSELNVNALLLGDSALYLCASSFPVQGDPYEQYFGPGTRLTVT.